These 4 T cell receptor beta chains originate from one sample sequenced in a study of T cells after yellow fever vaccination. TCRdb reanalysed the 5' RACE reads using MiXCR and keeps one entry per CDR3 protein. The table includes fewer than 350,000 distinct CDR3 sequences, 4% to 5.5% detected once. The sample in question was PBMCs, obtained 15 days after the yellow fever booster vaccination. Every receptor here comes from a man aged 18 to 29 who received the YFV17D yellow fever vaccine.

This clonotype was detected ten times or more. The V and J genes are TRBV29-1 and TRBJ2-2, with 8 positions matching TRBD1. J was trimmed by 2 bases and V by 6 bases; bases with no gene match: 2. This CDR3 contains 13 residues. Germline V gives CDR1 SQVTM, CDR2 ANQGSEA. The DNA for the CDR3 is TGCAGCGTCGACAGGGGAAACACCGGGGAGCTGTTTTTT. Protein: CSVDRGNTGELFF.

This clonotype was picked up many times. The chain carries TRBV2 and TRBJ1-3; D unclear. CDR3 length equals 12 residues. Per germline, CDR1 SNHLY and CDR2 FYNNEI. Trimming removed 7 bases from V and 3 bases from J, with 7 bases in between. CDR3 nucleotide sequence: TGTGCCAGCAAGGTCGATGGAAACACCATATATTTT. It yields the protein CASKVDGNTIYF. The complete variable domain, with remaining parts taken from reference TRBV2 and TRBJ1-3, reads EPEVTQTPSHQVTQMGQEVILRCVPISNHLYFYWYRQILGQKVEFLVSFYNNEISEKSEIFDDQFSVERPDGSNFTLKIRSTKLEDSAMYFCASKVDGNTIYFGEGSWLTVV.

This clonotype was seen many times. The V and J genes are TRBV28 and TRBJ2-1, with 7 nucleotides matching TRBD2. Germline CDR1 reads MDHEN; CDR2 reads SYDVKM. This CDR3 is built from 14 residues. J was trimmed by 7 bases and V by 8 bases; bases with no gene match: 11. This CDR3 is CASRGGAGGNEQFF. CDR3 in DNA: TGTGCCAGCCGGGGCGGGGCCGGGGGGAATGAGCAGTTCTTC.

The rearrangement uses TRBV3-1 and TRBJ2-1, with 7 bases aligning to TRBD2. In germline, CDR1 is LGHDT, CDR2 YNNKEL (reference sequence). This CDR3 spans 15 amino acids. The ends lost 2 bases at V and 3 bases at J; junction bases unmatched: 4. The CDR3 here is CASSQRGGGYNEQFF. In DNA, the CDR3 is TGTGCCAGCAGCCAACGGGGCGGGGGCTACAATGAGCAGTTCTTC.